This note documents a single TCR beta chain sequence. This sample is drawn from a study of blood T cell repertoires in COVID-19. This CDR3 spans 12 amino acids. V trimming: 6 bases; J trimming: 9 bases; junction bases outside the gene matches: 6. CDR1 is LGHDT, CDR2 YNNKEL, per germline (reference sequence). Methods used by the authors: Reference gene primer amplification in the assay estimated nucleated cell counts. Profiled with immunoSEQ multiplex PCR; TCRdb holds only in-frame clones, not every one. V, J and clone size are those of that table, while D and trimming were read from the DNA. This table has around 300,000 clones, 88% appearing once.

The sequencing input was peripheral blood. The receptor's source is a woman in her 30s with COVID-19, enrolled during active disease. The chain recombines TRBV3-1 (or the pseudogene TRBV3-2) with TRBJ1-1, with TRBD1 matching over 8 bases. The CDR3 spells CASSPTGVKAFF. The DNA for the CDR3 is TGTGCCAGCAGTCCGACAGGGGTGAAAGCTTTCTTT.